The 13 T cell receptor beta chains reported below all come from one sample, sequenced in a study of sequential checkpoint blockade in melanoma. Generated by immunoSEQ multiplex PCR, the TCRdb table keeps only in-frame clones and is missing some. The repertoire consists of 15,000 to 20,000 clones, with approximately 72% occurring once and the leading ten covering 35% to 40%. Treatment meaning: randomized to nivolumab then ipilimumab (arm A) or the reverse (arm B). The specimen comprised CD8+ T cells sorted from blood (inferred from file names), sampled from a patient given nivolumab and ipilimumab in sequence. These receptors all stem from a human donor with melanoma.

The chain employs TRBV10-3 and TRBJ1-2; 10 bases line up with TRBD1. Germline lookup yields CDR1 ENHRY and CDR2 SYGVKD. The CDR3 totals 15 residues. The ends lost 3 bases at V and 8 bases at J; junction bases unmatched: 9. CDR3 in amino acids: CAISDEDRGIYGYTF. CDR3 sequence (DNA): TGTGCCATCAGTGACGAGGACAGGGGGATATACGGCTACACCTTC.

This chain links TRBV7-9 with TRBJ1-1; D unresolved. In germline, CDR1 is SEHNR, CDR2 FQNEAQ (reference sequence). This CDR3 spans 12 amino acids. V lost 7 bases and J lost 1, with 7 bases in between. CDR3 loop: CASTAGNTEAFF. Written as DNA, the CDR3 is TGTGCCAGCACGGCGGGGAACACTGAAGCTTTCTTT.

The J gene is TRBJ2-5, the V gene TRBV5-8; TRBD2 aligns across 9 bases. J was trimmed by 4 bases and V by 5 bases; bases with no gene match: 9. The germline V gene encodes CDR1 SGHTS and CDR2 YDEGEE. CDR3 length equals 15 residues. The CDR3 coding sequence is TGTGCCAGCAGACCAATAGCGGGAGATCGAGAGACCCAGTACTTC. The encoded protein is CASRPIAGDRETQYF.

The rearrangement uses TRBV7-8 and TRBJ1-2; a possible D gene is TRBD1 (5 bases). This CDR3 contains 16 residues. Trimming took 5 bases from V and 4 from J, leaving 20 bases between them. Germline loops: CDR1 SGHVS, CDR2 FQNEAQ. CDR3: CASSTAHWGQTYGYTF. In nucleotides, the CDR3 is TGTGCCAGCAGCACCGCCCACTGGGGCCAGACCTATGGCTACACCTTC.

There are a few counts of this clone. This chain links TRBV7-6 with TRBJ1-6; no definite D call. The V and J ends lost 2 bases and 0 bases respectively, with 20 bases between them. Looked up from germline, CDR1 is SGHVS and CDR2 is FNYEAQ. The CDR3 totals 20 residues. The CDR3 spells CASSLRPIYQESSYNSPLHF. The DNA of the CDR3 is TGTGCCAGCAGCTTAAGGCCGATTTACCAGGAAAGCTCCTATAATTCACCCCTCCACTTT. Full variable domain (remainder filled in from reference TRBV7-6 and TRBJ1-6): GAGVSQSPRYKVTKRGQDVALRCDPISGHVSLYWYRQALGQGPEFLTYFNYEAQQDKSGLPNDRFSAERPEGSISTLTIQRTEQRDSAMYRCASSLRPIYQESSYNSPLHFGNGTRLTVT.

The rearrangement links TRBV10-3 to TRBJ2-7; D not resolved. Trimming stripped 6 bases from V and 3 bases from J, with 9 bases between. The CDR3 is made up of 12 amino acids. Germline V gives CDR1 ENHRY, CDR2 SYGVKD. Written as DNA, the CDR3 is TGTGCCATCAGCTACGGAGACTACGAGCAGTACTTC. It yields the protein CAISYGDYEQYF.

The chain uses TRBV28 and TRBJ1-2; 7 bases agree with TRBD1. V lost 8 bases to trimming and J lost 2 bases; unmatched junction nucleotides: 14. Germline V gene lookup returns CDR1 MDHEN and CDR2 SYDVKM. CDR3 length: 16 amino acids. This chain's CDR3 is CASVQRRAGGNYGYTF. In DNA form, the CDR3 reads TGTGCCAGCGTGCAACGCCGGGCAGGGGGGAACTATGGCTACACCTTC.

The chain recombines TRBV6-1 with TRBJ1-1, with D possibly matching TRBD1 (5 bases). Trimming pared 8 bases from V and 0 bases from J, leaving 16 bases between. Germline V gene data show CDR1 as MNHNS and CDR2 as SASEGT. This CDR3 contains 15 residues. CDR3: CASVGFDRLNTEAFF. The CDR3 coding sequence is TGTGCCAGCGTGGGGTTCGACAGACTGAACACTGAAGCTTTCTTT.

This clone was observed a handful of times. This same CDR3 is encoded by further DNA sequences in the sample. The gene calls are TRBV7-9 and TRBJ2-7; D not certain. V lost 5 bases to trimming and J lost 4 bases, with 9 bases between them. Germline V CDR1 and CDR2: SEHNR, FQNEAQ (reference sequence). There are 12 residues in the CDR3. CDR3 DNA: TGTGCCAGCAGCCGCGCGGATTACGAGCAGTACTTC. It is translated as CASSRADYEQYF.

V gene TRBV6-1 combines with J gene TRBJ1-5; D not resolved. Germline values: CDR1 MNHNS, CDR2 SASEGT. The V gene lost 6 bases and the J gene lost 0 bases, with 12 bases spanning the gap. CDR3 length: 15 amino acids. CDR3 protein: CASRLRRYSNQPQHF. CDR3 bases: TGTGCCAGCAGGTTGAGGCGATATAGCAATCAGCCCCAGCATTTT.

The chain has TRBV7-9 and TRBJ1-4; TRBD1 might be the D (6 bases). The CDR3 is 16 amino acids. Germline V gene sequence: CDR1 SEHNR, CDR2 FQNEAQ (reference sequence). V was clipped by 1 base and J by 4 bases, with 13 bases between them. This chain's CDR3 is CASSLGYRDINEKLFF. The CDR3, as DNA: TGTGCCAGCAGCTTAGGTTACAGGGACATTAATGAAAAACTGTTTTTT.

V gene TRBV29-1 combines with J gene TRBJ2-2; D call uncertain. Germline CDR1 is SQVTM and CDR2 is ANQGSEA. This CDR3 region has 12 residues. V was shortened by 6 bases and J by 4 bases, with 9 bases between the two germline ends. Written as DNA, the CDR3 is TGCAGCGTCCCCTGGGCCACCGGGGAGCTGTTTTTT. Encoded protein: CSVPWATGELFF.

This chain links TRBV7-9 with TRBJ1-1, with D hard to call. Per the germline V gene, CDR1 is SEHNR and CDR2 is FQNEAQ (reference sequence). The CDR3 contains 16 residues. V gave up 6 bases and J gave up 0 bases, with 17 bases separating them. CDR3 nucleotide sequence: TGTGCCAGCAGTTTTACTGTGGTGAAATTGAACACTGAAGCTTTCTTT. Residues: CASSFTVVKLNTEAFF.